This TCR beta chain was captured in a study of T cell repertoires in cytomegalovirus infection. Overall study: Matching HLA type, along with CMV infection, was indicated by public TCR beta signatures. Study observations and caveats: Cumulated frequencies of public TCR beta families served to identify carriers of CMV plus the relevant HLA. HLA-C-restricted TCR beta clonotypes specific for CMV led the ex vivo response.

TCRdb reprocessed the reads via MiXCR and lists one record per CDR3 protein. In the table there are under 250,000 distinct CDR3 sequences, over 9% of which are singletons. For this clonotype: Antigen: not known.

The CDR3 length is 16 residues. Per the germline V gene, CDR1 is MNHNY and CDR2 is SVGAGI (reference sequence). Trimming removed 0 bases from V and 2 bases from J, with 14 bases in between. Sequenced: PBMCs. This TCR came from a human donor in good health (CMV status not recorded). Some clones in this sample may be carry-over from other donors' samples. The chain uses TRBV6-6 and TRBJ2-7, with D perhaps matching TRBD1 (8 bases). The CDR3 here is CASSYSPQGGTYEQYF. For the CDR3, the DNA is TGTGCCAGCAGTTACTCGCCACAGGGGGGGACCTACGAGCAGTACTTC.